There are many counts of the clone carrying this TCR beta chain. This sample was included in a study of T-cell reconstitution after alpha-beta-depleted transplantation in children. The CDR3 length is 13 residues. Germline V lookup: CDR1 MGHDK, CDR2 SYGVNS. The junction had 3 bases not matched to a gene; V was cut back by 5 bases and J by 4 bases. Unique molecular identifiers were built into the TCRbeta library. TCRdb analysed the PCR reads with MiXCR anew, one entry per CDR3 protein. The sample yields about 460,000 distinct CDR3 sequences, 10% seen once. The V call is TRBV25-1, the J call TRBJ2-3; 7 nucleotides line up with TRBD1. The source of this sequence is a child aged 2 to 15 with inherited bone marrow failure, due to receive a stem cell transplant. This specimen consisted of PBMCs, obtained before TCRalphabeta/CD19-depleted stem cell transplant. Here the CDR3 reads CASSSTGADTQYF. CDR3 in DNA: TGTGCCAGCAGTAGTACAGGGGCAGATACGCAGTATTTT. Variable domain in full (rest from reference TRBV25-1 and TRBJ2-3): EADIYQTPRYLVIGTGKKITLECSQTMGHDKMYWYQQDPGMELHLIHYSYGVNSTEKGDLSSESTVSRIRTEHFPLTLESARPSHTSQYLCASSSTGADTQYFGPGTRLTVL.